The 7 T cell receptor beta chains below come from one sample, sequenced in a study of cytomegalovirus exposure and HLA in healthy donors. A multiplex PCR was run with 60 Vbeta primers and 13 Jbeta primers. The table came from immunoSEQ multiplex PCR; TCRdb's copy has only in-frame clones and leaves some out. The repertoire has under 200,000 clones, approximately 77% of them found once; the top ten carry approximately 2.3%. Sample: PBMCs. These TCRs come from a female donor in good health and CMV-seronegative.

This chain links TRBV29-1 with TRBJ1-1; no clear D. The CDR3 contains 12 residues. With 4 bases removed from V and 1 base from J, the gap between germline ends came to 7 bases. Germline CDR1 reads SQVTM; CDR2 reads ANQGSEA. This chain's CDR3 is CSVVTGNTEAFF. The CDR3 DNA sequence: TGCAGCGTTGTTACGGGGAACACTGAAGCTTTCTTT. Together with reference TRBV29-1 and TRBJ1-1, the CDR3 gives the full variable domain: SAVISQKPSRDICQRGTSLTIQCQVDSQVTMMFWYRQQPGQSLTLIATANQGSEATYESGFVIDKFPISRPNLTFSTLTVSNMSPEDSSIYLCSVVTGNTEAFFGQGTRLTVV.

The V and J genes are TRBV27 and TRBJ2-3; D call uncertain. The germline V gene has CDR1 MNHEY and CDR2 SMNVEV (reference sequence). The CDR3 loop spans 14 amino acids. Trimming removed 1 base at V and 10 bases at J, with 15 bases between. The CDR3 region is CASSLYSPLGPQYF. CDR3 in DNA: TGTGCCAGCAGTTTATACTCACCCCTTGGTCCGCAGTATTTT.

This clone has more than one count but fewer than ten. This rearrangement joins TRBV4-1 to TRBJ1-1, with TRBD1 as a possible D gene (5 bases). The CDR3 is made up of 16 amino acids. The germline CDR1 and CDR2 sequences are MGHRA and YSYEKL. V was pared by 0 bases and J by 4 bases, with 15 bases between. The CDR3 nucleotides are TGCGCCAGCAGCCAAGATCTTTTATGGGGCAGCACTGAAGCTTTCTTT. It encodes CASSQDLLWGSTEAFF.

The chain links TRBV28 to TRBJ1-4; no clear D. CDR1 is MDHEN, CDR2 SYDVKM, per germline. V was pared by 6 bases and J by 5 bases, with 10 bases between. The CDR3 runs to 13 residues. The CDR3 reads CASREEANEKLFF. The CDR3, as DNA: TGTGCCAGCAGGGAGGAAGCGAATGAAAAACTGTTTTTT.

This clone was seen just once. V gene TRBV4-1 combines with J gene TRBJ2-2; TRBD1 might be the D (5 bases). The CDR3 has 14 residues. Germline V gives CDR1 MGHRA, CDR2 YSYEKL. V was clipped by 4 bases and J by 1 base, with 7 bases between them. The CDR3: CASSLGQNTGELFF. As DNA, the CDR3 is TGCGCCAGCAGCCTAGGACAGAACACCGGGGAGCTGTTTTTT.

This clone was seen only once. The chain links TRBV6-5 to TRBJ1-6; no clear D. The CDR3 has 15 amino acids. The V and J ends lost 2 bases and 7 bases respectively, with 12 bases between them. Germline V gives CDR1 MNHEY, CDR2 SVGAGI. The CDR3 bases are TGTGCCAGCAGTTACGTCGGGAATGGAAATTCACCCCTCCACTTT. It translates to CASSYVGNGNSPLHF.

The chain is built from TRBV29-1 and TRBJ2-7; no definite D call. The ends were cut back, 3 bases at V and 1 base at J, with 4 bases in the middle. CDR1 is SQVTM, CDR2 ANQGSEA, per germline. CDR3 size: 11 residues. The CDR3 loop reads CSVDASYEQYF. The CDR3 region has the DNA TGCAGCGTTGATGCGTCCTACGAGCAGTACTTC.